Listed here are 24 T cell receptor gamma chains from one sample, sequenced in a study of gamma-delta T cells after stem cell transplantation. TCRdb called clones from the RT-PCR reads again using CATT. The sample consists of 1,500 to 2,000 gamma-chain clones, around 1.8% of them appearing once. The material sequenced was gamma-delta T cells. These receptors were taken from a human donor. It is not recorded whose cells these are; they may come from a transplant donor.

By sample share, this clone is large. Other DNA sequences in the same sample also yield this CDR3. The CDR3 is CALWETQELGKKIKVF. DNA of the CDR3: TGTGCCTTGTGGGAGACCCAAGAGTTGGGCAAAAAAATCAAGGTATTT. The chain uses TRGV9 and TRGJP. Germline CDR1 and CDR2: GITISATS and ISYDGTV (reference sequence). Trimming at V came to 3 bases and at J to 4 bases, leaving 3 bases not matched to a gene. The CDR3 consists of 16 residues.

In this sample, this clone turned up a few times. A read error may be the cause here, since a much bigger clone is one base away. The rearrangement uses TRGV4 and TRGJ1 or TRGJ2. This CDR3 spans 12 amino acids. The ends lost 2 bases at V and 5 bases at J; junction bases unmatched: 3. CDR1 and CDR2 from the germline V gene are EGSTGY and YDSYTSSV. CDR3: CATWDDHYKKLF. CDR3 sequence (DNA): TGTGCCACCTGGGATGACCATTATAAGAAACTCTTT.

This clone was counted between two and nine times. A clone one base away is much larger, so this may be a read error. The sample carries other DNA sequences with the same CDR3. This rearrangement joins TRGV5 to TRGJ1 or TRGJ2. The V segment lost 2 bases and the J segment 3 bases; nucleotides outside the gene matches: 10. The germline CDR1 and CDR2 sequences are VINAFY and YDVSNSKD. This CDR3 spans 15 amino acids. CDR3 protein: CATWDTSRAYYKKLF. The CDR3 region has the DNA TGTGCCACCTGGGACACCTCACGAGCTTATTATAAGAAACTCTTT.

This clone was observed a handful of times. The gene calls are TRGV9 and TRGJP. The CDR3 spans 17 residues. The germline V gene encodes CDR1 GITISATS and CDR2 ISYDGTV (reference sequence). V lost 2 bases, J lost 7 bases, and 8 bases stayed unmatched. As DNA, the CDR3 is TGTGCCTTGTGGGAGGCGGGCAGGGAGTTGGGCAAAAAAATCAAGGTATTT. It yields the protein CALWEAGRELGKKIKVF.

This clone was detected a few times. The chain combines TRGV9 with TRGJP. Germline CDR1 GITISATS, CDR2 ISYDGTV (reference sequence). CDR3 length: 16 amino acids. The V gene end was trimmed by 1 base and the J gene end by 9 bases; junction bases not matched to a gene: 6. CDR3 in DNA: TGTGCCTTGTGGGAGGTAGGTCGGTTGGGCAAAAAAATCAAGGTATTT. Protein: CALWEVGRLGKKIKVF.

This rearrangement joins TRGV3 to TRGJ1 or TRGJ2. CDR3 length equals 14 residues. In germline, CDR1 is VTNTFY, CDR2 YDVSTARD (reference sequence). The junction had 5 bases not matched to a gene; V was cut back by 0 bases and J by 3 bases. The CDR3 reads CATWDRPSYYKKLF. The CDR3 DNA sequence: TGTGCCACCTGGGACAGGCCGTCTTATTATAAGAAACTCTTT.

This clone is medium-sized by share. V gene TRGV4 combines with J gene TRGJ1 or TRGJ2. With 1 base clipped from V and 3 bases from J, the junction kept 3 bases outside the gene matches. CDR1 EGSTGY and CDR2 YDSYTSSV come from the germline V gene. CDR3 length equals 13 residues. The CDR3 is CATWDGSYYKKLF. CDR3 nucleotides: TGTGCCACCTGGGATGGTTCTTATTATAAGAAACTCTTT.

Turning to this clone: This DNA's translation differs at residue 2 from TCRdb's protein, which comes from a much larger clone; a read error is likely, and the protein shown is translated from the DNA. The V call is TRGV4, the J call TRGJ1 or TRGJ2. The CDR3 totals 12 residues. Germline-derived CDR1 and CDR2 are EGSTGY and YDSYTSSV. The CDR3 DNA follows: TGTACCACCTGGGATGACTATTATAAGAAACTCTTT. This codes for CTTWDDYYKKLF.

This clone ranks as medium-sized (0.01 to 0.1%). The chain employs TRGV9 and TRGJP. J was trimmed by 4 bases and V by 5 bases; bases with no gene match: 5. CDR3 length: 16 amino acids. CDR1 is GITISATS and CDR2 is ISYDGTV in the germline V gene (reference sequence). The CDR3 sequence is CALWGKQELGKKIKVF. CDR3 DNA: TGTGCCTTGTGGGGAAAACAAGAGTTGGGCAAAAAAATCAAGGTATTT.

This clone is medium-sized (0.01 to 0.1%) within its sample. The chain has TRGV2 and TRGJ1 or TRGJ2. CDR1 is EGSNGY, CDR2 YDSYNSKV, per germline. The CDR3 totals 13 residues. J lost 6 bases, V lost 5 bases, and 10 bases had no gene match. CDR3 residues: CATWAPGSYKKLF. CDR3 sequence (DNA): TGTGCCACCTGGGCCCCGGGCAGTTATAAGAAACTCTTT.

This clone qualifies as medium-sized. V usage is TRGV9 and J usage is TRGJP. CDR1 is GITISATS, CDR2 ISYDGTV, per germline (reference sequence). The V gene end was trimmed by 0 bases and the J gene end by 6 bases; junction bases not matched to a gene: 5. The length of the CDR3 is 17 residues. The CDR3 DNA reads as TGTGCCTTGTGGGAGGTGCGGCCAGAGTTGGGCAAAAAAATCAAGGTATTT. It yields the protein CALWEVRPELGKKIKVF.

Concerning this clone itself: This may be a read error: a much more frequent sequence differs by one nucleotide. The genes are TRGV9 and TRGJP. The CDR3 contains 16 residues. The ends lost 3 bases at V and 2 bases at J; junction bases unmatched: 1. Looked up from germline, CDR1 is GITISATS and CDR2 is ISYDGTV (reference sequence). In DNA form, the CDR3 reads TGTGCCTTGTGGGAGTGGCAAGAGTTGGGCAAAAAAATCAAGGTATTT. This translates into CALWEWQELGKKIKVF.

Notes on this clone: The protein held in TCRdb is that of a much larger clone and does not match this DNA's translation at residue 2, likely because of a read error; the protein shown is translated from the DNA. The chain uses TRGV9 and TRGJP. The CDR3 has 16 residues. Germline CDR1 reads GITISATS; CDR2 reads ISYDGTV (reference sequence). This chain's CDR3 is CTLWEVQELGKKIKVF. The CDR3 DNA reads as TGTACCTTGTGGGAGGTGCAAGAGTTGGGCAAAAAAATCAAGGTATTC.

This clone was detected only a few times. The chain combines TRGV9 with TRGJP. Trimming cost V 3 bases and J 7 bases; bases outside gene matches: 9. The CDR3 sequence is 17 residues long. Germline CDR1 is GITISATS and CDR2 is ISYDGTV (reference sequence). This chain's CDR3 is CALWESPAELGKKIKVF. DNA for the CDR3: TGTGCCTTGTGGGAGTCTCCTGCGGAGTTGGGCAAAAAAATCAAGGTATTT.

By sample fraction, this clone is medium-sized. The rearrangement uses TRGV4 and TRGJ1 or TRGJ2. The length of the CDR3 is 11 residues. Unmatched junction bases numbered 3, after V lost 0 bases and J lost 10 bases. Germline CDR1 EGSTGY, CDR2 YDSYTSSV. The CDR3 loop reads CATWDGPKKLF. The CDR3 DNA reads as TGTGCCACCTGGGATGGGCCCAAGAAACTCTTT.

This clone is deemed medium-sized. The rearrangement links TRGV9 to TRGJP. The CDR3 totals 16 residues. The V and J ends lost 5 bases and 4 bases, in that order; junction bases with no gene match: 5. CDR1 and CDR2 (germline): GITISATS, ISYDGTV (reference sequence). CDR3 amino acids: CALWVIQELGKKIKVF. The CDR3 bases are TGTGCCTTGTGGGTGATTCAAGAGTTGGGCAAAAAAATCAAGGTATTT.

This clone is medium-sized. The chain is built from TRGV3 and TRGJ1 or TRGJ2. There are 13 residues in the CDR3. Germline lookup yields CDR1 VTNTFY and CDR2 YDVSTARD (reference sequence). Trimming at V came to 3 bases and at J to 5 bases, leaving 7 bases not matched to a gene. This CDR3 is CATWDGGNYKKLF. DNA of the CDR3: TGTGCCACCTGGGACGGGGGGAATTATAAGAAACTCTTT.

By share, this clone ranks as medium-sized. This chain links TRGV9 with TRGJP. CDR1 is GITISATS, CDR2 ISYDGTV, per germline (reference sequence). V shed 2 bases and J 9 bases; nucleotides not matched to a gene: 10. The CDR3 runs to 17 residues. CDR3 residues: CALWEDAGWLGKKIKVF. The CDR3 region has the DNA TGTGCCTTGTGGGAGGATGCTGGGTGGTTGGGCAAAAAAATCAAGGTATTT.

Judged by abundance, this clone is medium-sized. A far larger clone is off by one base, so a read error is likely. The chain has TRGV3 and TRGJ1 or TRGJ2. Germline V lookup: CDR1 VTNTFY, CDR2 YDVSTARD (reference sequence). The CDR3 is made up of 15 amino acids. CDR3 in amino acids: CATWGRQRLYYKKLF. As DNA, the CDR3 is TGTGCCACCTGGGGCAGGCAGAGGTTATATTATAAGAAACTCTTT.

This clone has just a few counts. TCRdb lists the protein of a much larger clone for this DNA, which differs at residue 3, so this is likely a read error; the protein given here is translated from the DNA itself. V is TRGV8 and J is TRGJP2. CDR1 VENAVY and CDR2 YDSYNSRV come from the germline V gene. V was clipped by 12 bases and J by 3 bases; unmatched bases: 10. The CDR3 has 13 residues. The CDR3 bases are TGTGCCGCCTCCGGTGGTAGTGATTGGATCAAGACGTTT. This gives the protein CAASGGSDWIKTF.

This clone showed up just a few times. TCRdb attributes to this sequence the protein of a much larger clone, which differs from the DNA translation at residue 8; a read error is likely, and the protein displayed is translated from the DNA. The DNA of the CDR3 is TGTGCCTTGTGGGAGGTGCAGGAAGAGTTGGGCAAAAAAATCAAGGTATTT. Translation gives CALWEVQEELGKKIKVF. J is TRGJP and V is TRGV9. J was trimmed by 5 bases and V by 0 bases; bases with no gene match: 4. The CDR3 runs 17 residues. The germline V gene has CDR1 GITISATS and CDR2 ISYDGTV (reference sequence).

About this clone: This DNA translates differently at residue 5 from the TCRdb protein, which is that of a much larger clone; a read error is likely, and the protein shown is the DNA's own translation. The chain uses TRGV9 and TRGJP. Germline V gene data show CDR1 as GITISATS and CDR2 as ISYDGTV (reference sequence). V lost 6 bases to trimming and J lost 9 bases; unmatched junction nucleotides: 5. CDR3 length: 14 amino acids. CDR3 sequence (DNA): TGTGCCTTGTGGAGGGGGTTGGGCAAAAAAATCAAGGTATTT. Protein product: CALWRGLGKKIKVF.

Comment on this clone: A far bigger clonotype differs at one base, so this is likely a read error. DNA of the CDR3: TGTGCCTTGTGGGAGGTGCGTCAGGGATCAAGGTCTCAAGAGTTGGGCAAAAAAATCAAGGTATTT. Translating gives CALWEVRQGSRSQELGKKIKVF. The chain joins TRGV9 to TRGJP. The V and J ends lost 0 bases and 4 bases, in that order; junction bases with no gene match: 18. The CDR3 runs to 22 residues. The germline CDR1 and CDR2 sequences are GITISATS and ISYDGTV (reference sequence).

This clone has more than one count but fewer than ten. This DNA's translation differs at residue 12 from TCRdb's protein, which comes from a much larger clone; a read error is likely, and the protein shown is translated from the DNA. The chain employs TRGV9 and TRGJP. Per the germline V gene, CDR1 is GITISATS and CDR2 is ISYDGTV (reference sequence). The CDR3 length is 16 residues. CDR3 bases: TGTGCCTTGTGGGAGGTGCGGGAGTTGGGCAAAATAATCAAGGTATTT. Amino acid sequence: CALWEVRELGKIIKVF.